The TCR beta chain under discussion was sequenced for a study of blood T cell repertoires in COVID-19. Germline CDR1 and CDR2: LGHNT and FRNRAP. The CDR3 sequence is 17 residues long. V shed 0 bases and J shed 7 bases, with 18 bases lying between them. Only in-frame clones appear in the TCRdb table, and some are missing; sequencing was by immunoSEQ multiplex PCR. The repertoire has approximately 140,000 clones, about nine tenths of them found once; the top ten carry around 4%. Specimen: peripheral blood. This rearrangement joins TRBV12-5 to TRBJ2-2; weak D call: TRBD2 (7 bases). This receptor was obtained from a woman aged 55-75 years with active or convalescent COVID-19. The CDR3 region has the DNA TGTGCTAGTGGTTTGGTGGAATCCTGGGAGGGGGTCGGGGAGCTGTTTTTT. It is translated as CASGLVESWEGVGELFF.